The 2 T cell receptor beta chains given below trace back to one sample, sequenced in a study of T cells after somatic rescue of genetic block. TCRdb's copy holds only in-frame clones and misses some; the assay was immunoSEQ multiplex PCR. Of 110,000 or so clones listed, about 93% are singletons. The sample taken for sequencing was peripheral blood mononuclear cells (PBMCs). Every receptor here comes from a woman aged 18 to 35.

The chain is built from TRBV18 and TRBJ2-7; a weak D match, TRBD2 (7 bases). The V and J ends lost 5 bases and 2 bases respectively, with 10 bases between them. The CDR3 covers 13 residues. Germline V gene lookup returns CDR1 KGHSH and CDR2 LQKENI. DNA of the CDR3: TGTGCCAGCTCAAACGGGGGGCCCTACGAGCAGTACTTC. Translation gives CASSNGGPYEQYF.

V is TRBV7-3 and J is TRBJ1-3; D remains unclear. Between the trimmed V and J ends, which lost 3 bases and 0 bases, there was a span of 9 bases. CDR1 is SGHTA, CDR2 FQGTGA, per germline. CDR3 length equals 15 residues. In DNA, the CDR3 is TGTGCCAGCAGCTTTGGGGAATCCTCTGGAAACACCATATATTTT. It specifies CASSFGESSGNTIYF. The full variable domain, with the rest looked up from reference TRBV7-3 and TRBJ1-3, is GAGVSQTPSNKVTEKGKYVELRCDPISGHTALYWYRQSLGQGPEFLIYFQGTGAADDSGLPNDRFFAVRPEGSVSTLKIQRTERGDSAVYLCASSFGESSGNTIYFGEGSWLTVV.